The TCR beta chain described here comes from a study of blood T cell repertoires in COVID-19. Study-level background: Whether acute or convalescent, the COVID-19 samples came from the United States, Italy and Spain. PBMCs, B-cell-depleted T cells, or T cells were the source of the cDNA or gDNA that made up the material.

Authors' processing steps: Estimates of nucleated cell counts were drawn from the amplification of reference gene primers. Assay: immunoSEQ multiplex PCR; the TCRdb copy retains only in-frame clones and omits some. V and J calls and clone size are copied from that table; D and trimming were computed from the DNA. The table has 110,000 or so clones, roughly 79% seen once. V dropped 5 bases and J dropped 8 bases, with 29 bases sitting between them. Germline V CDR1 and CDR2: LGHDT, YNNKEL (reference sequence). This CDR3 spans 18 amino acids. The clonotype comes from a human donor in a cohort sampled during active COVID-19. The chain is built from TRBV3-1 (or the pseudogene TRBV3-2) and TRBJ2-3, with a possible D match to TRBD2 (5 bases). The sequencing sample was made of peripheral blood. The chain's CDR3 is CASSKRSGPTPTEGTQYF. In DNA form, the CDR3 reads TGTGCCAGCAGCAAAAGAAGCGGACCAACCCCCACAGAGGGTACGCAGTATTTT.